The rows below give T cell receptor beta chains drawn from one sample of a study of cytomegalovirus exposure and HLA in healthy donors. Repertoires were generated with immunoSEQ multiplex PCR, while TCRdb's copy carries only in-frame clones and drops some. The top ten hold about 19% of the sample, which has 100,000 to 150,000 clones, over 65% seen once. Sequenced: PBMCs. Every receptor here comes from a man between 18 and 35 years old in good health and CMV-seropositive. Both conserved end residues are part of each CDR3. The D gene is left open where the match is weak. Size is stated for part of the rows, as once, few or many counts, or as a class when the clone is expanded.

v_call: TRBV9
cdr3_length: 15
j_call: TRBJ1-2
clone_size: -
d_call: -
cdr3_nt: TGTGCCAGCAGCGTAGTCAAGGGGCCCGACTATGGCTACACCTTC
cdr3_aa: CASSVVKGPDYGYTF

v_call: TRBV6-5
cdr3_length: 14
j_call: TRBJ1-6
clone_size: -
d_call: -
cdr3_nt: TGTGCCAGCAGTTACTCGCTTCCCGGTTCACCCCTCCACTTT
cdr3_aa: CASSYSLPGSPLHF

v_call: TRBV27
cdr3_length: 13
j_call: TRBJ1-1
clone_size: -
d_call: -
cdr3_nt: TGTGCCAGCAGTTACAGGGAGAACACTGAAGCTTTCTTT
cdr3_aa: CASSYRENTEAFF

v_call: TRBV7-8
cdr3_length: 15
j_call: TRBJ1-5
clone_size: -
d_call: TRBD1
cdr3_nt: TGTGCCAGCAATTCAGGGGACAGAAGCAATCAGCCCCAGCATTTT
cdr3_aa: CASNSGDRSNQPQHF

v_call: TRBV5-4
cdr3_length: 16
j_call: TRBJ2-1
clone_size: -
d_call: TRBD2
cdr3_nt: TGTGCCAGCAGCTCCCGCGGGACTAGCGTCTACAATGAGCAGTTCTTC
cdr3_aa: CASSSRGTSVYNEQFF

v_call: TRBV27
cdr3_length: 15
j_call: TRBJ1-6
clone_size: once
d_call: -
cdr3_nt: TGTGCCAGCAGTTTATACAGGGTAGTAAATTCACCCCTCCACTTT
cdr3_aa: CASSLYRVVNSPLHF

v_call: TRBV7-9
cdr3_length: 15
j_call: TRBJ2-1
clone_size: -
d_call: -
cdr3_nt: TGTGCCAGCAGCTTAGGCCCAACTGGCTACAATGAGCAGTTCTTC
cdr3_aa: CASSLGPTGYNEQFF

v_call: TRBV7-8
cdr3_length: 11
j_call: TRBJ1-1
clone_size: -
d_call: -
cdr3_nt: TGTGCCAGCAGCTTTGGGCAGGAAGCTTTCTTT
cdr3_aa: CASSFGQEAFF

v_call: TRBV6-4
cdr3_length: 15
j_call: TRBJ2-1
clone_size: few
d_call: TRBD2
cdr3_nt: TGTGCCAGCAGTGACTCGCGGGGGGGCTACAATGAGCAGTTCTTC
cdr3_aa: CASSDSRGGYNEQFF

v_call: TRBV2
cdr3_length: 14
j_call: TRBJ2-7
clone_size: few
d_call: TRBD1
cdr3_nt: TGTGCCAGCAGATGGACAGGGATAGCCTACGAGCAGTACTTC
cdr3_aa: CASRWTGIAYEQYF

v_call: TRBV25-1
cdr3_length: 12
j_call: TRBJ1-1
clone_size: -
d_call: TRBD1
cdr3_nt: TGTGCCAGCAGGGACAGGGGGCGGGTAGCTTTCTTT
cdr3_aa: CASRDRGRVAFF